Given below is one T cell receptor (beta chain) in context. The CDR3 has 12 amino acids. The V end lost 8 bases, the J end lost 1 base, and 8 bases lay between the germline ends. In germline, CDR1 is ENHRY, CDR2 SYGVKD. Here immunoSEQ multiplex PCR was the method, and the copy in TCRdb shows in-frame clones only, minus some. The sample yields roughly 80,000 clones, 80% seen once. This entry is derived from a study of blood T cell repertoires in COVID-19. Source material: peripheral blood. The sequence was collected from a man in his 60s with active or convalescent COVID-19. The V and J genes are TRBV10-3 and TRBJ1-1, with a possible D match to TRBD1 (6 bases). CDR3 sequence reads: CAIRQENTEAFF. CDR3 nucleotides: TGTGCCATCCGACAGGAGAACACTGAAGCTTTCTTT.